This T cell receptor beta chain was captured by sequencing in a study of response to subunit inactivated influenza vaccine. The length of the CDR3 is 13 residues. V lost 1 base and J lost 9, with 10 bases in between. Germline lookup yields CDR1 MGHRA and CDR2 YSYEKL. MiXCR, run by TCRdb on the RT-PCR reads, gives a single entry per CDR3 protein. The data contain some 570,000 distinct CDR3 sequences, 10% to 12% of them singletons. This clonotype occurred once. These same data were also listed under a study on T cells expressing NK-cell markers. From that second work: A 5'RACE template switching approach incorporating UMIs was used to make TCR beta cDNA. The TCR beta repertoires originated in sorted CD3+CD56+NKG2C+, CD3+CD56+NKG2C- and CD3+CD56-NKG2C+ T cells. Just one sequenced donor of eight was HCMV-seronegative, while seven were seropositive. In a handful of donors, dominant clonotypes made up roughly 28.3-65% of CD3+CD56-NKG2C+ cells. Clones of NKG2C+ T cells that had expanded were of unclear HCMV specificity.

This sequence originates from a man over 45 who received an inactivated influenza vaccine. This specimen was PBMCs from blood, taken on the day of vaccination. The genes are TRBV4-1 and TRBJ2-1; a possible D gene is TRBD1 (6 bases). This chain's CDR3 is CASSQVEGGEQFF. As DNA, the CDR3 is TGCGCCAGCAGCCAAGTGGAAGGGGGTGAGCAGTTCTTC.